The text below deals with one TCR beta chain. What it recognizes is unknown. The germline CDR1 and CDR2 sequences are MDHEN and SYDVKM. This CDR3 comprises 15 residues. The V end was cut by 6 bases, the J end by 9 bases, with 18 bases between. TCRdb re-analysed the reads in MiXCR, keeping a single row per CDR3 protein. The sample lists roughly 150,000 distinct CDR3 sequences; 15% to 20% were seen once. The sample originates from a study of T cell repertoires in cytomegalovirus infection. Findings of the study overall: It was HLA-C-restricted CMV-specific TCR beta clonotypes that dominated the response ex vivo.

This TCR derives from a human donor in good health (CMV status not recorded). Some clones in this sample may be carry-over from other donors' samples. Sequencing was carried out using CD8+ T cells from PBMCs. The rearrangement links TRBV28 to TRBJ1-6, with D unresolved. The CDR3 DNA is TGTGCCAGCAGATCGGGTTCCATACTGGGTTCACCCCTCCACTTT. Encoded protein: CASRSGSILGSPLHF.